The next 2 T cell receptor beta chains were all read from a single sample in a study of blood T cell repertoires in COVID-19. Profiling relied on immunoSEQ multiplex PCR, and the TCRdb table lists in-frame clones only, not all of them. Of more than 15,000 clones in the sample, 82% are singletons; the top ten hold 22%. Sequenced material: peripheral blood. These receptors came from a man aged 80 or over with active or convalescent COVID-19.

V is TRBV7-9 and J is TRBJ2-7; a possible D gene is TRBD2 (5 bases). Germline CDR1 SEHNR, CDR2 FQNEAQ (reference sequence). V dropped 5 bases and J dropped 2 bases, with 16 bases sitting between them. The length of the CDR3 is 15 residues. The CDR3 DNA sequence: TGTGCCAGCAGCCCACGAGGGCCGGAAACCTACGAGCAGTACTTC. Its translation is CASSPRGPETYEQYF.

The chain joins TRBV19 to TRBJ2-7; the D gene is possibly TRBD2 (7 bases). Trimming stripped 1 base from V and 2 bases from J, with 18 bases between. The CDR3 spans 17 residues. CDR1 and CDR2 (germline): LNHDA, SQIVND (reference sequence). The CDR3 here is CASSIGSAGAYPYEQYF. In DNA, the CDR3 is TGTGCCAGTAGTATAGGGAGTGCGGGGGCCTACCCCTACGAGCAGTACTTC.